These 14 T cell receptor beta chains were all obtained from the same sample, sequenced in a study of chronic HIV infection and antiretroviral therapy. MiXCR, applied by TCRdb to the 5' RACE reads, yields one record per CDR3 protein. The data contain more than 25,000 distinct CDR3 sequences, roughly 9.1% of them seen just once; the ten biggest clones take up more than 2%. The specimen sequenced was peripheral blood. These receptors originate from an adult who had HIV and had not received antiretroviral therapy, or was an uninfected healthy control (not recorded which).

This clonotype was recorded at least ten times. This rearrangement joins TRBV4-1 to TRBJ2-5, with D uncertain. This CDR3 has 16 residues. V lost 3 bases and J 1 base, leaving 15 bases between the germline ends. Germline V CDR1 and CDR2: MGHRA, YSYEKL. CDR3 in amino acids: CASSHERLGIQETQYF. The CDR3 DNA is TGCGCCAGCAGCCATGAAAGATTGGGGATCCAAGAGACCCAGTACTTC.

There are many counts of this clonotype. This chain connects TRBV7-2 to TRBJ1-1, with TRBD1 as a possible D gene (5 bases). The CDR3 is 15 amino acids. Germline V gives CDR1 SGHTA, CDR2 FQGNSA. Trimming took 1 base from V and 0 from J, leaving 9 bases between them. CDR3 bases: TGTGCCAGCAGCTTAGGGGCAGGGCTGAACACTGAAGCTTTCTTT. Its protein product is CASSLGAGLNTEAFF. The complete variable domain, with remaining parts taken from reference TRBV7-2 and TRBJ1-1, reads GAGVSQSPSNKVTEKGKDVELRCDPISGHTALYWYRQSLGQGLEFLIYFQGNSAPDKSGLPSDRFSAERTGGSVSTLTIQRTQQEDSAVYLCASSLGAGLNTEAFFGQGTRLTVV.

This clonotype was recorded at least ten times. The chain carries TRBV29-1 and TRBJ2-4; D remains ambiguous. This CDR3 is 14 amino acids long. CDR1 is SQVTM, CDR2 ANQGSEA, per germline. Trimming took off 1 base at V and 0 bases at J, with 7 bases between the two ends. CDR3 loop: CSVEAVLAKNIQYF. The CDR3 region has the DNA TGCAGCGTTGAAGCGGTACTAGCCAAAAACATTCAGTACTTC.

This rearrangement joins TRBV29-1 to TRBJ2-1, with 7 bases aligning to TRBD1. CDR3 length equals 12 residues. The germline V gene encodes CDR1 SQVTM and CDR2 ANQGSEA. V lost 7 bases to trimming and J lost 3 bases; unmatched junction nucleotides: 3. CDR3 coding DNA: TGCAGCGCTTGGGACAGCTACAATGAGCAGTTCTTC. It encodes CSAWDSYNEQFF.

This clonotype was seen just once. This may be a read error, as it is one base from a much larger clone. J is TRBJ2-7 and V is TRBV3-1, with a possible D match to TRBD2 (6 bases). From germline, CDR1 is LGHDT and CDR2 YNNKEL (reference sequence). The CDR3 sequence is 15 residues long. CDR3 amino acids: CVSSQEGLASYEQYF. DNA for the CDR3: TGTGTCAGCAGCCAAGAGGGACTTGCCTCCTACGAGCAGTACTTC.

This clonotype was detected only a few times. The CDR3 DNA reads as TGTGCCAGCAGTGAATATGACAGGGGGCCTGGAAACACCATATATTTT. It is translated as CASSEYDRGPGNTIYF. The rearrangement uses TRBV25-1 and TRBJ1-3, with TRBD1 matching over 10 bases. CDR1 is MGHDK and CDR2 is SYGVNS in the germline V gene. V gave up 0 bases and J gave up 2 bases; unmatched junction bases: 1. The CDR3 has 16 amino acids.

This clonotype was counted many times. The V gene is TRBV2, the J gene TRBJ1-2; possible D gene TRBD1, 5 bases. The V gene's germline CDR1 is SNHLY and CDR2 FYNNEI. Trimming shortened V by 0 bases and J by 4 bases, and 9 bases separated the two germline ends. The CDR3 length is 14 residues. Written as DNA, the CDR3 is TGTGCCAGCAGTGAAGCTCCAGGGACCTATGGCTACACCTTC. Protein: CASSEAPGTYGYTF. The entire variable domain, with the rest obtained from reference TRBV2 and TRBJ1-2, is as follows: EPEVTQTPSHQVTQMGQEVILRCVPISNHLYFYWYRQILGQKVEFLVSFYNNEISEKSEIFDDQFSVERPDGSNFTLKIRSTKLEDSAMYFCASSEAPGTYGYTFGSGTRLTVV.

The sample holds a few counts of this clonotype. The J gene is TRBJ2-1, the V gene TRBV29-1; D gene unclear. Germline CDR1 SQVTM, CDR2 ANQGSEA. V lost 3 bases to trimming and J lost 8 bases, with 8 bases between them. The CDR3 is 11 amino acids. DNA for the CDR3: TGCAGCGTTGAGAGTGTGGATGAGCAGTTCTTC. It is translated as CSVESVDEQFF.

This clonotype was seen ten or more times. The genes are TRBV5-8 and TRBJ2-1, with TRBD1 as a possible D gene (6 bases). Germline CDR1 is SGHTS and CDR2 is YDEGEE. The CDR3 sequence is 15 residues long. The V end was cut by 2 bases, the J end by 4 bases, with 13 bases between. CDR3 bases: TGTGCCAGCAGCTTTGGCCTTCAGGGGTACAATGAGCAGTTCTTC. It yields the protein CASSFGLQGYNEQFF.

This clonotype has a count of ten or more. This sequence joins TRBV28 and TRBJ2-5; D perhaps matches TRBD2 (5 bases). The germline V gene encodes CDR1 MDHEN and CDR2 SYDVKM. The CDR3 spans 13 residues. The V end lost 5 bases, the J end lost 2 bases, and 9 bases lay between the germline ends. Here the CDR3 reads CASSPPGQETQYF. The CDR3 DNA sequence: TGTGCCAGCAGTCCGCCGGGGCAAGAGACCCAGTACTTC.

This clonotype appeared many times. The rearrangement links TRBV5-1 to TRBJ2-7; tentative D call: TRBD2 (5 bases). V was cut by 0 bases and J by 0 bases, with 7 bases left in between. CDR1 and CDR2 (germline): SGHRS, YFSETQ. The CDR3 loop spans 14 amino acids. The CDR3 DNA sequence: TGCGCCAGCAGCTTGGCGGGAAGCTCCTACGAGCAGTACTTC. It yields the protein CASSLAGSSYEQYF. Drawing the rest from reference TRBV5-1 and TRBJ2-7, the complete variable domain is KAGVTQTPRYLIKTRGQQVTLSCSPISGHRSVSWYQQTPGQGLQFLFEYFSETQRNKGNFPGRFSGRQFSNSRSEMNVSTLELGDSALYLCASSLAGSSYEQYFGPGTRLTVT.

The chain recombines TRBV10-1 with TRBJ2-1; 14 nucleotides agree with TRBD2. V lost 3 bases, J lost 8 bases, and 15 bases stayed unmatched. In germline, CDR1 is WNHNN, CDR2 SYGVQD (reference sequence). The CDR3 runs to 19 residues. The CDR3 region has the DNA TGCGCCAGCAGTGACCCCCCGATGCAGGGACTAGCGGGAGCCCATGAGCAGTTCTTC. This codes for CASSDPPMQGLAGAHEQFF.

This clonotype showed up just a few times. This chain uses TRBV27 with TRBJ2-7, with TRBD2 matching over 15 bases. Germline CDR1 reads MNHEY; CDR2 reads SMNVEV (reference sequence). The CDR3 extends over 16 amino acids. J gave up 2 bases and V 5 bases, and 4 bases lay outside the gene matches. CDR3 sequence (DNA): TGTGCCAGCAGTCCGCGGACTAGCGGGAGGGCCTACGAGCAGTACTTC. Translated: CASSPRTSGRAYEQYF.

This clonotype was counted between two and nine times. This chain links TRBV2 with TRBJ2-7; 8 bases are a match to TRBD1. Trimming took 1 base from V and 7 from J; bases not matched to a gene: 9. Germline V gene lookup returns CDR1 SNHLY and CDR2 FYNNEI. The length of the CDR3 is 15 residues. CDR3 DNA: TGTGCCAGCAGTGAAGTTGTGACAGGGGACCCGGAGCAGTACTTC. This gives the protein CASSEVVTGDPEQYF.